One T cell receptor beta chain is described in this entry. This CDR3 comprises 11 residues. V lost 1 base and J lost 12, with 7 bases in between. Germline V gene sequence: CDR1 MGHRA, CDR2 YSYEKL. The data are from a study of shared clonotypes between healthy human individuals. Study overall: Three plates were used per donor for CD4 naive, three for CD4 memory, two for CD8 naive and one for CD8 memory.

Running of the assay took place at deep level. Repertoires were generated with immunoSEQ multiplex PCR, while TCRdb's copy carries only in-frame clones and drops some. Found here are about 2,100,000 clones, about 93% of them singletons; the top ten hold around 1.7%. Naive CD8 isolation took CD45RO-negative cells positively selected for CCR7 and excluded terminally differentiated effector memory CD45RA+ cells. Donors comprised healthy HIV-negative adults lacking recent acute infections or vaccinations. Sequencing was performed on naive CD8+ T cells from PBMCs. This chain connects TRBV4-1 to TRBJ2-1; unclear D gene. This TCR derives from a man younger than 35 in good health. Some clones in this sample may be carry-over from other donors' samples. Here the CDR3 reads CASSQARWQFF. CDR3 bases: TGCGCCAGCAGCCAAGCCCGCTGGCAGTTCTTC.